This record looks at one T cell receptor beta chain sequence and its context. Its cognate antigen is unknown. The survey-level immunoSEQ assay was used. The data were produced by immunoSEQ multiplex PCR, yet TCRdb's version contains in-frame clones alone and is incomplete. The top ten hold over 3% of the sample, which has 45,000 to 55,000 clones, 78% seen once. The length of the CDR3 is 13 residues. Trimming took off 4 bases at V and 2 bases at J, with 8 bases between the two ends. The germline V gene encodes CDR1 SQVTM and CDR2 ANQGSEA. The data are from a study of pediatric ulcerative colitis. Rectal tissue came from one to two pinch biopsies taken at colonoscopy. General study findings and limits: Total lymphocyte DNA, not sorted subsets, was the template.

This TCR came from a girl between 5 and 17 years old with moderate ulcerative colitis. The sequenced sample was gut tissue. The chain carries TRBV29-1 and TRBJ2-2; a possible D gene is TRBD1 (5 bases). The CDR3 spells CSVAGINTGELFF. CDR3 sequence (DNA): TGCAGCGTTGCAGGGATAAACACCGGGGAGCTGTTTTTT.